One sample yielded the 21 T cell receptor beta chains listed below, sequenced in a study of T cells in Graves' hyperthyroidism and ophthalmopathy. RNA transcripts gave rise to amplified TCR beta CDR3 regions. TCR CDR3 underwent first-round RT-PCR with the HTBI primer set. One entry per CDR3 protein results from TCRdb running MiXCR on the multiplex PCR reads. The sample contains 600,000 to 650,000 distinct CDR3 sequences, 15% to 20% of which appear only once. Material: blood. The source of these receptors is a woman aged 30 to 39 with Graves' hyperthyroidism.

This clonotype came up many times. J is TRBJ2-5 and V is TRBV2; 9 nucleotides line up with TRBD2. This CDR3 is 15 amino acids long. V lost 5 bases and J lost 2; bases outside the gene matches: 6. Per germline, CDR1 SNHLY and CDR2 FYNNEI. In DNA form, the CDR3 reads TGTGCCAGCAGTCCACTAGCGGGTATACAAGAGACCCAGTACTTC. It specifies CASSPLAGIQETQYF.

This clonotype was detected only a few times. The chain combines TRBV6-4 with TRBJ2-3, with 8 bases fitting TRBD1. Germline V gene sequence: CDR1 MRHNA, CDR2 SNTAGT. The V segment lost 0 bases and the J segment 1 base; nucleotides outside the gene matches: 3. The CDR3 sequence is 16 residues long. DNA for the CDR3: TGTGCCAGCAGTGACTCTGAGACAGGGGGCACAGATACGCAGTATTTT. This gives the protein CASSDSETGGTDTQYF.

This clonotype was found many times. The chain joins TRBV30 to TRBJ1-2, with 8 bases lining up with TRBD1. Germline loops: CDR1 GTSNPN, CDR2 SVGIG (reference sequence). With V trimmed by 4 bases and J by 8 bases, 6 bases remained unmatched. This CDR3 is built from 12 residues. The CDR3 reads CAWTGTGDGYTF. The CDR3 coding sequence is TGTGCCTGGACCGGGACAGGCGACGGCTACACCTTC.

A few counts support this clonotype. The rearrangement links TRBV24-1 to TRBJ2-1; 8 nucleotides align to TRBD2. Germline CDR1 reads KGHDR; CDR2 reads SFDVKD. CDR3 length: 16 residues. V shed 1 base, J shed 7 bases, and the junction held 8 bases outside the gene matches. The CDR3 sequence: CATSDFNSGKGNEQFF. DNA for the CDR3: TGTGCCACCAGTGATTTTAATAGCGGGAAGGGTAATGAGCAGTTCTTC.

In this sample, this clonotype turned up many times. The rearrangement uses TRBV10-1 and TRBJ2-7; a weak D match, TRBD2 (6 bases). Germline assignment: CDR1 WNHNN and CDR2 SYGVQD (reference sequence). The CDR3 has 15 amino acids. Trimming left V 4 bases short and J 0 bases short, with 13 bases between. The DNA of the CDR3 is TGCGCCAGCAGTGGGGGGACTTCGAGCTCCTACGAGCAGTACTTC. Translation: CASSGGTSSSYEQYF.

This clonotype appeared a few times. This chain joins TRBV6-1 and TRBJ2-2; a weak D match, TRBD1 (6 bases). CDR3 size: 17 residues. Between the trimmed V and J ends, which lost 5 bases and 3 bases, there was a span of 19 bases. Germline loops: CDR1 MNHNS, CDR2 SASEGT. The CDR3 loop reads CASSISDSVKDTGELFF. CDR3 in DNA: TGTGCCAGCAGTATCTCGGACAGCGTAAAGGACACCGGGGAGCTGTTTTTT.

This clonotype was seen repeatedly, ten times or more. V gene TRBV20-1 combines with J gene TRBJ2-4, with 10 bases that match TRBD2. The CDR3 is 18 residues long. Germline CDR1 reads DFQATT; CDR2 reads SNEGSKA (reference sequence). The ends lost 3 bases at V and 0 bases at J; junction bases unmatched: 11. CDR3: CSASGMGTSALAKNIQYF. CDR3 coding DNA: TGCAGTGCTAGTGGTATGGGGACTAGCGCCTTAGCCAAAAACATTCAGTACTTC.

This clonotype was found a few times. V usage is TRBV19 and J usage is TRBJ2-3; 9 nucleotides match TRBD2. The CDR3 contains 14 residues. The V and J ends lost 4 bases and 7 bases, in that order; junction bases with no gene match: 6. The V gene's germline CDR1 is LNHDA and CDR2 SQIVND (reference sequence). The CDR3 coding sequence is TGTGCCAGTAGTACGACTAGCGGCACGAATACGCAGTATTTT. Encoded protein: CASSTTSGTNTQYF.

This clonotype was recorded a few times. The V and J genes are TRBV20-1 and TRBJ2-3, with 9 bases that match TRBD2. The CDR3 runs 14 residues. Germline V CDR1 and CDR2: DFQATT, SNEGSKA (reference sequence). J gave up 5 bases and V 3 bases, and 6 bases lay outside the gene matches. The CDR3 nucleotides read TGCAGTGCTAGTGTAGCGGGAGTTGAAGATACGCAGTATTTT. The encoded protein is CSASVAGVEDTQYF.

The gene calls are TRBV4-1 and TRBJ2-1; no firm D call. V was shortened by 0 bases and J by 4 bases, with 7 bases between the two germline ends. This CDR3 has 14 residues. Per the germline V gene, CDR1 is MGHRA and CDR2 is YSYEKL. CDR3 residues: CASSQEGFYNEQFF. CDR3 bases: TGCGCCAGCAGCCAAGAGGGATTTTACAATGAGCAGTTCTTC.

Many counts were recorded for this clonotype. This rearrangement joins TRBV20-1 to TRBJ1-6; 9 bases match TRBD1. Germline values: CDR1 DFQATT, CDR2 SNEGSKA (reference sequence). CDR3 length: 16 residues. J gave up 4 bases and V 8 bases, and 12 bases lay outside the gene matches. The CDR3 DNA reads TGCAGTCTAAAAGTAGGGACAGGGACATATAATTCACCCCTCCACTTT. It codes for CSLKVGTGTYNSPLHF.

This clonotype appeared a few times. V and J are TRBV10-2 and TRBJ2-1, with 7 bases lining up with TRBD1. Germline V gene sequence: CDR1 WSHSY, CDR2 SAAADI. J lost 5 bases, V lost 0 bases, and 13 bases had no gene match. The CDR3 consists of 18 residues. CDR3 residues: CASSESRQGESYDNEQFF. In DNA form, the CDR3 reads TGCGCCAGCAGTGAGTCTAGGCAGGGGGAATCGTACGACAATGAGCAGTTCTTC.

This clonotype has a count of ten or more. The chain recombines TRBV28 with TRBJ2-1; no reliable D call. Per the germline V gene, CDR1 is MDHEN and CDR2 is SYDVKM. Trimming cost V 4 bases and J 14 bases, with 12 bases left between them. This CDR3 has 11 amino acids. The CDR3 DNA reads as TGTGCCAGCAGTTCGCTCCTTCGGGAGTTCTTC. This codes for CASSSLLREFF.

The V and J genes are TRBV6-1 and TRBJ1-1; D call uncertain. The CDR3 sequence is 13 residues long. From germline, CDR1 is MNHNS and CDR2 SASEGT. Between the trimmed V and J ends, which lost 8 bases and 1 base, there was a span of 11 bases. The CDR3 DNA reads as TGTGCCAGCTGTAGGCGGCCGAACACTGAAGCTTTCTTT. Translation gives CASCRRPNTEAFF.

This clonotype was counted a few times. The CDR3 DNA is TGTGCCAGCAGCTGGGGGACTAGCGGGAGGATGAACGAGCAGTACTTC. It codes for CASSWGTSGRMNEQYF. The gene calls are TRBV5-6 and TRBJ2-7; TRBD2 matches at 15 bases. This CDR3 spans 16 amino acids. V shed 3 bases and J 5 bases; nucleotides not matched to a gene: 6. Germline CDR1 and CDR2: SGHDT and YYEEEE.

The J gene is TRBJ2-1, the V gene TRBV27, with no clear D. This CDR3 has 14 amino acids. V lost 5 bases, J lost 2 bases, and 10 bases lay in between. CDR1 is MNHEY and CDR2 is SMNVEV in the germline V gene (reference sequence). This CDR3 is CASSKVAPYNEQFF. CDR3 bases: TGTGCCAGCAGTAAAGTAGCACCCTACAATGAGCAGTTCTTC.

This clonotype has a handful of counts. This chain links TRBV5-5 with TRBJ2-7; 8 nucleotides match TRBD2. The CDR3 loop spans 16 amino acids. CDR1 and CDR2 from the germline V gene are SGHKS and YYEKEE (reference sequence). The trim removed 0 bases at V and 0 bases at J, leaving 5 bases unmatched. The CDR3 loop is CASSLALLAVSYEQYF. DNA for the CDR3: TGTGCCAGCAGCTTGGCTCTACTAGCGGTCTCCTACGAGCAGTACTTC.

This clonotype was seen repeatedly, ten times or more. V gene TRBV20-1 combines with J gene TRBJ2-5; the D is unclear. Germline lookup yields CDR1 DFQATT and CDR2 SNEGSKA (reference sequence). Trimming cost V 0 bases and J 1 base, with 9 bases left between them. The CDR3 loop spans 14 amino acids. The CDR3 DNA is TGCAGTGCTAGAGATGGTGGAGCCCAAGAGACCCAGTACTTC. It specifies CSARDGGAQETQYF.

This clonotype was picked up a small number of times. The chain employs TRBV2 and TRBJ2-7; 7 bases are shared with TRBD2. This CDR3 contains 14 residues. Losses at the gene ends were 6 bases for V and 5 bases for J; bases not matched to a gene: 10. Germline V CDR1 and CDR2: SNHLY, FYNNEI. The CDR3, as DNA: TGTGCCAGCAGCCCTAGGCGGGAGAAGGACGAGCAGTACTTC. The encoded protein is CASSPRREKDEQYF.

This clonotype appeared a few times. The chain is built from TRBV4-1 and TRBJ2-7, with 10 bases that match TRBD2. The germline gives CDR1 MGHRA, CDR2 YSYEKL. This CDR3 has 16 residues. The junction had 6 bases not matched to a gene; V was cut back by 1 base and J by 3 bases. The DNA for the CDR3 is TGCGCCAGCAGCCAAGTCATAGCGGGAGGACTCTACGAGCAGTACTTC. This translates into CASSQVIAGGLYEQYF.

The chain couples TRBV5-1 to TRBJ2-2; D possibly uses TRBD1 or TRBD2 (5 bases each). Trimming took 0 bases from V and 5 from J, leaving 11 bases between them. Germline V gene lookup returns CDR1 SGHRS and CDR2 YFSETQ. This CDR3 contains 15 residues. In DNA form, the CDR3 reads TGCGCCAGCAGCTTGGCCGGGACCGGGACCGGGGAGCTGTTTTTT. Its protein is CASSLAGTGTGELFF.